This is a list of T cell receptor beta chains from one sample in a study of tumor T cells in aggressive B-cell lymphoma. Method: immunoSEQ multiplex PCR; TCRdb's copy keeps in-frame clones and lacks some. The table includes fewer than 6,500 clones, 70% to 80% detected once. The specimen sequenced was tumor tissue. The receptor source for this set is an adult with diffuse large B cell lymphoma. Both conserved end residues are part of each CDR3. A D gene is named only where the DNA matches it firmly. Clone size is given for some rows only: seen once, a few or many times, or a class if the clone is expanded.

j_call | d_call | v_call | clone_size | cdr3_nt | cdr3_aa
TRBJ2-2 | - | TRBV28 | large | TGTGCCAGCTCCGGACAGACGAACACCGGGGAGCTGTTTTTT | CASSGQTNTGELFF
TRBJ2-7 | TRBD1 | TRBV30 | - | TGTGCCTGGGGGTACAGGGGCGAGCAGTACTTC | CAWGYRGEQYF
TRBJ1-1 | TRBD1 | TRBV29-1 | - | TGCAGCGTGGAGGGGGGACAGGGGGTTGAAGCTTTCTTT | CSVEGGQGVEAFF
TRBJ2-1 | TRBD2 | TRBV6-5 | - | TGTGCCAGCAGTTGGACTAGCGGGGGAGGGGGTGAGCAGTTCTTC | CASSWTSGGGGEQFF
TRBJ1-6 | - | TRBV6-4 | - | TGTGCCAGCAGGCAGGGAAATTCACCCCTCCACTTT | CASRQGNSPLHF
TRBJ2-1 | TRBD2 | TRBV14 | - | TGTGCCAGCAGCTACCTAGCGGGAGGGTCAGGCAATGAGCAGTTCTTC | CASSYLAGGSGNEQFF
TRBJ1-4 | - | TRBV5-1 | once | TGCGCCAGCAGCTCTACTGCAACTAATGAAAAACTGTTTTTT | CASSSTATNEKLFF
TRBJ2-5 | - | TRBV27 | - | TGTGCCAGCAGTTTTCGCCCCCCCACTAGAGTCGGAACCCAGTACTTC | CASSFRPPTRVGTQYF
TRBJ2-1 | - | TRBV18 | - | TGTGCCAGCTCACCAGAGGGCAATGAGCAGTTCTTC | CASSPEGNEQFF
TRBJ2-1 | - | TRBV5-4 | few | TGTGCCAGCAGCGTTGCGGGACCGAGCTCCTACAATGAGCAGTTCTTC | CASSVAGPSSYNEQFF
TRBJ2-1 | TRBD2 | TRBV9 | few | TGTGCCAGCAGCTATAGCGGGGATGAGCAGTTCTTC | CASSYSGDEQFF
TRBJ1-4 | TRBD1 | TRBV4-1 | - | TGCGCCAGCAGCCCTTGGGGACAGGGGAACGAAAAACTGTTTTTT | CASSPWGQGNEKLFF
TRBJ1-2 | - | TRBV2 | - | TGTGCCAGCGCACTGAACAGGGATGGCTACACCTTC | CASALNRDGYTF
TRBJ2-1 | TRBD2 | TRBV5-1 | once | TGCGCCAGCAGCTCCAGCGGGGAGACCTACAATGAGCAGTTCTTC | CASSSSGETYNEQFF
TRBJ2-7 | - | TRBV5-1 | - | TGCGCCAGCAGCTTAGAGATAAGTTCCTACGAGCAGTACTTC | CASSLEISSYEQYF
TRBJ2-1 | TRBD2 | TRBV7-2 | - | TGTGCCAGCAGCCCCAGGCTAGCGGGAGGGCCCCACAATGAGCAGTTCTTC | CASSPRLAGGPHNEQFF
TRBJ1-2 | TRBD1 | TRBV27 | - | TGTGCCAGCAGTTTAGGCCAGGGGGGCACCTATGGCTACACCTTC | CASSLGQGGTYGYTF
TRBJ1-6 | - | TRBV6-5 | - | TGTGCCAGTTACAGGGTGGGATCACCCCTCCACTTT | CASYRVGSPLHF
TRBJ2-1 | TRBD2 | TRBV28 | - | TGTGCCAGCAGTCCTAGCGGACCAACAAATGAGCAGTTCTTC | CASSPSGPTNEQFF